In this sample, the clone carrying this T cell receptor (beta chain) turned up a few times. What it recognizes is unknown. This CDR3 region has 16 residues. Trimming took 2 bases from V and 0 from J, leaving 11 bases between them. Germline V gene data show CDR1 as SGHKS and CDR2 as YYEKEE (reference sequence). This record belongs to a study of Graves' ophthalmopathy and Graves' hyperthyroidism. Regarding the study as a whole: Blood samples also showed most expanded thyroid clonotypes exceeding 0.001 frequency.

Hyperthyroidism was new, under 2 months, in patients aged 18 to 65. The sequenced template was RNA, covering the TCR beta CDR3 region. The first-round RT-PCR employed HTBI primers together with the Qiagen OneStep RT-PCR kit. A multiplex PCR was then performed as the second round. TCRdb reprocessed the multiplex PCR reads via MiXCR and lists one record per CDR3 protein. Counted here are 350,000 to 400,000 distinct CDR3 sequences, 15% occurring once; the ten biggest clones make up 5.5% to 7%. V and J are TRBV5-5 and TRBJ2-2; D call uncertain. The clonotype originates from a woman aged 18-29 years with stable Graves' hyperthyroidism. Sequenced input: peripheral blood. CDR3 nucleotides: TGTGCCAGCAGCTTCCAGCGCTCGCCGAACACCGGGGAGCTGTTTTTT. Protein product: CASSFQRSPNTGELFF.